These 27 T cell receptor beta chains came from one sample sequenced in a study of control samples from healthy donors and cancer patients. Repertoires were generated with immunoSEQ multiplex PCR, while TCRdb's copy carries only in-frame clones and drops some. Of under 150,000 clones listed, roughly nine tenths are singletons. The sequencing input was PBMCs. The receptors originated from a woman aged 50 to 60 with colorectal cancer.

The rearrangement links TRBV2 to TRBJ1-1, with D possibly TRBD1 on 5 matching bases. V was trimmed by 3 bases and J by 2 bases, leaving 13 bases between them. The CDR3 extends over 15 amino acids. Germline V gene data show CDR1 as SNHLY and CDR2 as FYNNEI. The CDR3 DNA is TGTGCCAGCAGTGACAGTCCGGACATCAACACTGAAGCTTTCTTT. Its translation is CASSDSPDINTEAFF.

The chain carries TRBV19 and TRBJ2-3; D not certain. The germline CDR1 and CDR2 sequences are LNHDA and SQIVND (reference sequence). This CDR3 spans 13 amino acids. Trimming cost V 3 bases and J 4 bases, with 8 bases left between them. The CDR3 protein is CASSIWAADTQYF. The CDR3 nucleotides read TGTGCCAGTAGTATCTGGGCAGCAGATACGCAGTATTTT.

The CDR3 region is CASTRQRYEQYF. The CDR3 DNA reads TGTGCCAGCACCCGACAGCGCTACGAGCAGTACTTC. This chain joins TRBV6-5 and TRBJ2-7; D perhaps matches TRBD1 (5 bases). The V end lost 7 bases, the J end lost 3 bases, and 10 bases lay between the germline ends. CDR3 length equals 12 residues. Germline lookup yields CDR1 MNHEY and CDR2 SVGAGI.

The V gene is TRBV9, the J gene TRBJ2-3, with a tentative D call TRBD2 (6 bases). The V gene lost 2 bases and the J gene lost 1 base, with 14 bases spanning the gap. The CDR3 covers 16 residues. CDR1 is SGDLS and CDR2 is YYNGEE in the germline V gene. CDR3 loop: CASSVTTGDRTDTQYF. CDR3 in DNA: TGTGCCAGCAGCGTCACTACGGGGGACCGCACAGATACGCAGTATTTT.

This chain uses TRBV27 with TRBJ1-5; D not resolved. V was cut by 2 bases and J by 3 bases, with 8 bases left in between. CDR3 length: 14 amino acids. Germline values: CDR1 MNHEY, CDR2 SMNVEV (reference sequence). The CDR3 coding sequence is TGTGCCAGCAGTTTACAAGGGTTCAATCAGCCCCAGCATTTT. Translating it yields CASSLQGFNQPQHF.

CDR3 sequence (DNA): TGTGCCAGCAGTCCGTGGGGGAAAGAAAAACTGTTTTTT. It codes for CASSPWGKEKLFF. The chain has TRBV2 and TRBJ1-4, with D possibly being TRBD1 (5 bases). The CDR3 has 13 residues. Germline lookup yields CDR1 SNHLY and CDR2 FYNNEI. The V gene lost 5 bases and the J gene lost 8 bases, with 12 bases spanning the gap.

The rearrangement joins TRBV5-1 to TRBJ2-5; D tentatively fits TRBD1 or TRBD2 (5 bases each). Trimming left V 3 bases short and J 1 base short, with 7 bases between. The CDR3 is 13 residues long. Germline assignment: CDR1 SGHRS and CDR2 YFSETQ. CDR3 in DNA: TGCGCCAGCAGCTGGGACGGCCAAGAGACCCAGTACTTC. Translating it yields CASSWDGQETQYF.

The V and J genes are TRBV5-6 and TRBJ2-7; D perhaps matches TRBD2 (6 bases). Germline lookup yields CDR1 SGHDT and CDR2 YYEEEE. V was pared by 4 bases and J by 5 bases, with 22 bases between. The CDR3 spans 16 residues. This CDR3 is CASSGWGRIGKDEQYF. CDR3 coding DNA: TGTGCCAGCAGCGGGTGGGGGAGGATCGGGAAGGACGAGCAGTACTTC.

The V gene is TRBV29-1, the J gene TRBJ2-2, with D possibly matching TRBD1 (6 bases). V was clipped by 4 bases and J by 4 bases, with 13 bases between them. This CDR3 region has 14 residues. CDR1 and CDR2 from the germline V gene are SQVTM and ANQGSEA. The DNA for the CDR3 is TGCAGCGTTGGAGCAACAGGGCCCACCGGGGAGCTGTTTTTT. As protein: CSVGATGPTGELFF.

The genes are TRBV5-5 and TRBJ2-1, with TRBD2 as a possible D gene (5 bases). V lost 0 bases, J lost 6 bases, and 13 bases lay in between. The CDR3 is 15 amino acids. CDR1 and CDR2 from the germline V gene are SGHKS and YYEKEE (reference sequence). The CDR3 protein is CASSLAEGTFNEQFF. Written as DNA, the CDR3 is TGTGCCAGCAGCTTGGCCGAGGGAACCTTCAATGAGCAGTTCTTC.

The chain joins TRBV3-1 (or the pseudogene TRBV3-2) to TRBJ1-4; D perhaps matches TRBD1 (5 bases). The CDR3 is made up of 14 amino acids. Germline V gene data show CDR1 as LGHDT and CDR2 as YNNKEL (reference sequence). V was clipped by 3 bases and J by 6 bases, with 11 bases between them. The CDR3 is CASSHRAADEKLFF. The CDR3 DNA is TGTGCCAGCAGCCACAGGGCGGCGGATGAAAAACTGTTTTTT.

This clone was seen just once. The rearrangement joins TRBV9 to TRBJ1-1; D is perhaps TRBD1 (6 bases). V was trimmed by 2 bases and J by 2 bases, leaving 10 bases between them. Germline assignment: CDR1 SGDLS and CDR2 YYNGEE. The length of the CDR3 is 14 residues. For the CDR3, the DNA is TGTGCCAGCAGCGTCGGGACACTAAACACTGAAGCTTTCTTT. Protein sequence: CASSVGTLNTEAFF.

This clone was detected only a few times. V gene TRBV4-2 combines with J gene TRBJ2-7, with D perhaps given as TRBD1 or TRBD2 (5 bases each). CDR3 length: 16 amino acids. V was clipped by 4 bases and J by 4 bases, with 20 bases between them. The V gene's germline CDR1 is LGHNA and CDR2 YNFKEQ. As DNA, the CDR3 is TGTGCCAGCAGCCGGGAAGGGACCGAGTCAGGGTACGAGCAGTACTTC. Amino acids: CASSREGTESGYEQYF.

This clone was seen only once. The chain links TRBV5-5 to TRBJ2-7; 8 bases line up with TRBD2. The CDR3 is 15 residues long. V shed 2 bases, J shed 2 bases, and the junction held 6 bases outside the gene matches. Germline V CDR1 and CDR2: SGHKS, YYEKEE (reference sequence). The CDR3 DNA sequence: TGTGCCAGCAGCTTTCGGGAGGGCGTCCCCTACGAGCAGTACTTC. As protein: CASSFREGVPYEQYF.

This clone was seen only a few times. The chain carries TRBV3-1 (or the pseudogene TRBV3-2) and TRBJ2-3; D possibly uses TRBD1 or TRBD2 (6 bases each). The CDR3 is made up of 15 amino acids. The V gene's germline CDR1 is LGHDT and CDR2 YNNKEL (reference sequence). Trimming removed 7 bases at V and 4 bases at J, with 18 bases between. This chain's CDR3 is CASTRGPSNPDTQYF. The CDR3 nucleotides are TGTGCCAGCACCCGGGGGCCGAGTAACCCAGATACGCAGTATTTT.

The V call is TRBV27, the J call TRBJ2-1; D is possibly TRBD2 (5 bases). Germline V gene lookup returns CDR1 MNHEY and CDR2 SMNVEV (reference sequence). V dropped 4 bases and J dropped 4 bases, with 17 bases sitting between them. The CDR3 extends over 16 amino acids. In DNA form, the CDR3 reads TGTGCCAGCAGTTCCCAGCGGACCCTGGGATACAATGAGCAGTTCTTC. Its protein product is CASSSQRTLGYNEQFF.

The genes are TRBV28 and TRBJ2-2; D remains ambiguous. Trimming shortened V by 3 bases and J by 4 bases, and 3 bases separated the two germline ends. Germline CDR1 MDHEN, CDR2 SYDVKM. The CDR3 has 12 residues. CDR3 loop: CASSFFTGELFF. The DNA for the CDR3 is TGTGCCAGCAGTTTCTTCACCGGGGAGCTGTTTTTT. The full variable domain, with the rest looked up from reference TRBV28 and TRBJ2-2, is DVKVTQSSRYLVKRTGEKVFLECVQDMDHENMFWYRQDPGLGLRLIYFSYDVKMKEKGDIPEGYSVSREKKERFSLILESASTNQTSMYLCASSFFTGELFFGEGSRLTVL.

This chain joins TRBV5-8 and TRBJ2-7; no definite D call. Germline CDR1 and CDR2: SGHTS and YDEGEE. Trimming removed 2 bases from V and 6 bases from J, with 6 bases in between. The CDR3 has 11 amino acids. Here the CDR3 reads CASSFSREQYF. The CDR3 DNA follows: TGTGCCAGCAGCTTTTCGCGCGAGCAGTACTTC.

This chain connects TRBV4-1 to TRBJ1-5; D perhaps matches TRBD1 (5 bases). Trimming removed 0 bases at V and 6 bases at J, with 6 bases between. Germline lookup yields CDR1 MGHRA and CDR2 YSYEKL. The CDR3 extends over 13 amino acids. CDR3 in amino acids: CASSQDRGQPQHF. The CDR3 nucleotides read TGCGCCAGCAGCCAAGATAGGGGTCAGCCCCAGCATTTT.

The CDR3 DNA reads TGTGCCAGTAGTTACGGCACCTCCACGTCCAAAAACATTCAGTACTTC. It specifies CASSYGTSTSKNIQYF. The chain is built from TRBV19 and TRBJ2-4; D call uncertain. The V and J ends lost 5 bases and 2 bases respectively, with 16 bases between them. Per germline, CDR1 LNHDA and CDR2 SQIVND (reference sequence). CDR3 length: 16 residues. Full variable domain (rest looked up from reference TRBV19 and TRBJ2-4): DGGITQSPKYLFRKEGQNVTLSCEQNLNHDAMYWYRQDPGQGLRLIYYSQIVNDFQKGDIAEGYSVSREKKESFPLTVTSAQKNPTAFYLCASSYGTSTSKNIQYFGAGTRLSVL.

This sequence joins TRBV5-6 and TRBJ2-1, with 7 bases that match TRBD1. Unmatched junction bases numbered 5, after V lost 3 bases and J lost 2 bases. Germline loops: CDR1 SGHDT, CDR2 YYEEEE. CDR3 length equals 15 residues. CDR3 nucleotide sequence: TGTGCCAGCAGCTGGAAGCAGGGGGCCTACAATGAGCAGTTCTTC. Its translation is CASSWKQGAYNEQFF. The full variable domain, in which reference TRBV5-6 and TRBJ2-1 provide the parts outside the CDR3, is DAGVTQSPTHLIKTRGQQVTLRCSPKSGHDTVSWYQQALGQGPQFIFQYYEEEERQRGNFPDRFSGHQFPNYSSELNVNALLLGDSALYLCASSWKQGAYNEQFFGPGTRLTVL.

With respect to this clone: The same CDR3 also results from other DNA sequences found in this sample. This chain connects TRBV3-1 (or the pseudogene TRBV3-2) to TRBJ1-1, with 7 positions matching TRBD1. This CDR3 region has 14 residues. Germline V CDR1 and CDR2: LGHDT, YNNKEL (reference sequence). With V trimmed by 4 bases and J by 2 bases, 4 bases remained unmatched. The CDR3 here is CASSPRGLNTEAFF. The CDR3 region has the DNA TGTGCCAGCAGCCCCAGGGGGTTAAACACTGAAGCTTTCTTT.

V gene TRBV5-1 combines with J gene TRBJ1-2, with TRBD1 matching 7 bases. CDR3 length equals 15 residues. Germline V gene data show CDR1 as SGHRS and CDR2 as YFSETQ. V shed 5 bases and J 5 bases; nucleotides not matched to a gene: 12. The CDR3 here is CASRPLGQETYGYTF. The CDR3 bases are TGCGCCAGCAGGCCACTCGGACAGGAAACTTATGGCTACACCTTC. Filled out from reference TRBV5-1 and TRBJ1-2, the complete variable domain reads KAGVTQTPRYLIKTRGQQVTLSCSPISGHRSVSWYQQTPGQGLQFLFEYFSETQRNKGNFPGRFSGRQFSNSRSEMNVSTLELGDSALYLCASRPLGQETYGYTFGSGTRLTVV.

The V call is TRBV11-3, the J call TRBJ2-1; 13 bases agree with TRBD2. Germline lookup yields CDR1 SGHNT and CDR2 YENEEA. The CDR3 consists of 16 residues. J lost 8 bases, V lost 4 bases, and 8 bases had no gene match. CDR3 in amino acids: CASSSELAGGQDEQFF. The CDR3 DNA is TGTGCCAGCAGCTCCGAACTAGCGGGGGGGCAGGATGAGCAGTTCTTC.

The chain combines TRBV19 with TRBJ1-3; D is undetermined. Per germline, CDR1 LNHDA and CDR2 SQIVND (reference sequence). Trimming took 5 bases from V and 0 from J, leaving 8 bases between them. CDR3 size: 14 residues. CDR3 region: CASSRQLSGNTIYF. The CDR3 nucleotides read TGTGCCAGTAGTCGACAACTCTCTGGAAACACCATATATTTT. The full variable domain, with the rest looked up from reference TRBV19 and TRBJ1-3, is DGGITQSPKYLFRKEGQNVTLSCEQNLNHDAMYWYRQDPGQGLRLIYYSQIVNDFQKGDIAEGYSVSREKKESFPLTVTSAQKNPTAFYLCASSRQLSGNTIYFGEGSWLTVV.

The rearrangement uses TRBV24-1 and TRBJ1-5; unclear D gene. Trimming left V 4 bases short and J 4 bases short, with 7 bases between. The CDR3 is 13 residues long. CDR1 is KGHDR, CDR2 SFDVKD, per germline. CDR3 loop: CATSEAGNQPQHF. CDR3 coding DNA: TGTGCCACCAGTGAGGCGGGAAATCAGCCCCAGCATTTT.

This clone was picked up a small number of times. The chain carries TRBV3-1 (or the pseudogene TRBV3-2) and TRBJ1-3; D remains unclear. The CDR3 sequence is 15 residues long. CDR1 LGHDT and CDR2 YNNKEL come from the germline V gene (reference sequence). The V gene lost 4 bases and the J gene lost 0 bases, with 10 bases spanning the gap. The CDR3 bases are TGTGCCAGCAGCCCTCTCCCTACCTCTGGAAACACCATATATTTT. Translating it yields CASSPLPTSGNTIYF.